This T cell receptor (beta chain) was profiled in a study of blood T cell repertoires in COVID-19. Study background: Spain, Italy and the United States supplied samples that represented acute and convalescent COVID-19. T cells, B-cell-depleted T cells, or PBMCs supplied cDNA or gDNA.

CDR3 length equals 15 residues. Per germline, CDR1 SGHRS and CDR2 YFSETQ. Between the trimmed V and J ends, which lost 0 bases and 8 bases, there was a span of 14 bases. Under the authors' procedure: Amplification with reference gene primers provided the estimates of nucleated cell counts. Sequencing used immunoSEQ multiplex PCR; TCRdb keeps in-frame clones, though not all of them. V, J and clone size are those of that table, while D and trimming were read from the DNA. The profile shows about 61,000 clones, 70% to 90% of them singletons. The sequence was obtained from an older man with acute or convalescent COVID-19. V usage is TRBV5-1 and J usage is TRBJ1-4; D may be TRBD1 (5 bases). The sequencing sample was made of peripheral blood. In DNA, the CDR3 is TGCGCCAGCAGCTTGGCCTTCGGCCAGGGAGAAAAACTGTTTTTT. As protein: CASSLAFGQGEKLFF.